This TCR beta chain was observed in a study of T cells after yellow fever vaccination. Study information: The SMART-Seq v4 Ultra Low Input method served to prepare the low-cell-number fractions.

The study, taken as a whole, reports: Abundant clonotypes from the bulk population could have been carried over as contaminants into FACS-sorted repertoires. By day 5 rather than day 15, the secondary response had peaked, though it was weaker. Post-booster repertoires contained most primary-vaccination clones again (96% CD4, 85% to 90% CD8).

This clonotype was observed at least ten times. Its antigen is currently unknown. Germline CDR1 MNHEY, CDR2 SVGEGT. Trimming pared 8 bases from V and 6 bases from J, leaving 10 bases between. The CDR3 covers 11 residues. TCRdb independently ran MiXCR on the 5' RACE reads; one entry per CDR3 protein. The repertoire includes about 350,000 distinct CDR3 sequences, roughly 8.3% of them detected once, and under 20% sits in the top ten. The chain has TRBV6-2 or TRBV6-3 and TRBJ2-5; D may be TRBD2 (5 bases). The sequence derives from a man aged 18 to 29 who received the YFV17D yellow fever vaccine. This specimen was PBMCs, taken approximately 40 days after the first yellow fever vaccination. CDR3 in DNA: TGTGCCAGCTATAGAGGGAAGACCCAGTACTTC. Its protein is CASYRGKTQYF.